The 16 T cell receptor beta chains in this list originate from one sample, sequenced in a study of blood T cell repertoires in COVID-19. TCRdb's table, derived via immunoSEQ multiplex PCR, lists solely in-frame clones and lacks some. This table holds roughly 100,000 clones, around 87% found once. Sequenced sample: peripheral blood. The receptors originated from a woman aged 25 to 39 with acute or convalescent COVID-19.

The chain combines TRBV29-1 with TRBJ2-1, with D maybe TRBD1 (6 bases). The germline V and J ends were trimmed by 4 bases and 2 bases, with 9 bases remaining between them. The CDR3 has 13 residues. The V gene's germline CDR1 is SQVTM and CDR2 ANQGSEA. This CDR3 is CSVGTDTYNEQFF. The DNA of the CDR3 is TGCAGCGTTGGGACAGATACCTACAATGAGCAGTTCTTC.

The CDR3 sequence: CASSPGTSGDYEQYF. Written as DNA, the CDR3 is TGTGCCAGCTCACCCGGGACTAGCGGGGACTACGAGCAGTACTTC. The V gene is TRBV18, the J gene TRBJ2-7; 13 nucleotides align to TRBD2. Germline V gene data show CDR1 as KGHSH and CDR2 as LQKENI. The CDR3 contains 15 residues. Trimming at V came to 3 bases and at J to 3 bases, leaving 2 bases not matched to a gene.

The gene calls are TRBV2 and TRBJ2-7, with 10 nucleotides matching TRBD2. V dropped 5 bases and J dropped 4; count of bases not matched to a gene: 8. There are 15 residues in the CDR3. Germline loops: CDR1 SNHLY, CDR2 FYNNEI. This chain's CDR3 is CASSPWTSGPYEQYF. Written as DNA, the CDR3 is TGTGCCAGCAGTCCCTGGACTAGCGGACCTTACGAGCAGTACTTC. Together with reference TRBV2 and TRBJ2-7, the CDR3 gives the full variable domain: EPEVTQTPSHQVTQMGQEVILRCVPISNHLYFYWYRQILGQKVEFLVSFYNNEISEKSEIFDDQFSVERPDGSNFTLKIRSTKLEDSAMYFCASSPWTSGPYEQYFGPGTRLTVT.

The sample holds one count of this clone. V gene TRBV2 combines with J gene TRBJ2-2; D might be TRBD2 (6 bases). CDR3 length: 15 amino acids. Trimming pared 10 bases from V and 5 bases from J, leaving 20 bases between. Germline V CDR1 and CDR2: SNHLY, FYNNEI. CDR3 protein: CATNWGGAGTGELFF. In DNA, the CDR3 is TGTGCCACCAACTGGGGCGGGGCGGGGACCGGGGAGCTGTTTTTT.

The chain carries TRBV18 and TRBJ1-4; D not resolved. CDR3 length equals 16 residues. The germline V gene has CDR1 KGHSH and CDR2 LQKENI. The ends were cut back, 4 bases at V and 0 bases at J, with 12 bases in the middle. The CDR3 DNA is TGTGCCAGCTCACTGGGAGTGGAGACAACTAATGAAAAACTGTTTTTT. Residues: CASSLGVETTNEKLFF.

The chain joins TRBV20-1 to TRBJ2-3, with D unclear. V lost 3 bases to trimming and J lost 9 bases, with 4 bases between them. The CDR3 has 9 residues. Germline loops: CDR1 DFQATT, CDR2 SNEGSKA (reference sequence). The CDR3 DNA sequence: TGCAGTGCTAGGCAGACGCAGTATTTT. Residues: CSARQTQYF.

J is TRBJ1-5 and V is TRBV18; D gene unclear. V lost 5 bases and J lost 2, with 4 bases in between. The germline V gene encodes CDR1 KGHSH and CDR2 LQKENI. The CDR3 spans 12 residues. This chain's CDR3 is CASSGRNQPQHF. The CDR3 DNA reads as TGTGCCAGCTCAGGCCGCAATCAGCCCCAGCATTTT.

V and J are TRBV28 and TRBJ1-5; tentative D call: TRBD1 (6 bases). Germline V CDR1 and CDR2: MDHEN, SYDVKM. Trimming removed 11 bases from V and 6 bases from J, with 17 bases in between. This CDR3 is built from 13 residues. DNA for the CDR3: TGTGCCGTGGTAGGGGGGGCAGGTCAGCCCCAGCATTTT. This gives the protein CAVVGGAGQPQHF.

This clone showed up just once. The CDR3 region is CASSRRDSSFVDYEQYF. As DNA, the CDR3 is TGTGCCAGTAGTAGACGGGACTCGAGTTTCGTGGATTACGAGCAGTACTTC. The chain is built from TRBV19 and TRBJ2-7, with D maybe TRBD2 (6 bases). This CDR3 is 17 amino acids long. V lost 4 bases, J lost 4 bases, and 23 bases lay in between. CDR1 is LNHDA, CDR2 SQIVND, per germline (reference sequence).

The CDR3 sequence: CASSPSRGRGEAFF. As DNA, the CDR3 is TGTGCCAGCAGTCCCTCGAGGGGGCGGGGTGAAGCTTTCTTT. The chain carries TRBV6-5 and TRBJ1-1, with 7 nucleotides matching TRBD1. The V and J ends lost 5 bases and 7 bases, in that order; junction bases with no gene match: 10. Germline V lookup: CDR1 MNHEY, CDR2 SVGAGI. The CDR3 is made up of 14 amino acids.

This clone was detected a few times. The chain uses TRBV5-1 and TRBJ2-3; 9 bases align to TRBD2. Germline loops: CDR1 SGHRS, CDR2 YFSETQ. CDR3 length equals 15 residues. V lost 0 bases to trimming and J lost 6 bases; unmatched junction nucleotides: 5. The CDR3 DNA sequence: TGCGCCAGCAGCTTGGCTGGCGGGGGGGCGGATACGCAGTATTTT. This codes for CASSLAGGGADTQYF.

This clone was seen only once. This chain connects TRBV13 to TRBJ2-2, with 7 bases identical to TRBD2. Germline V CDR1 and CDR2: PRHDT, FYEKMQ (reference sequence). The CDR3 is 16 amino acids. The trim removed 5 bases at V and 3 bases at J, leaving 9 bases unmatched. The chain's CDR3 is CASSPTGTKHTGELFF. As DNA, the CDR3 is TGTGCCAGCAGCCCCACCGGGACTAAACACACCGGGGAGCTGTTTTTT.

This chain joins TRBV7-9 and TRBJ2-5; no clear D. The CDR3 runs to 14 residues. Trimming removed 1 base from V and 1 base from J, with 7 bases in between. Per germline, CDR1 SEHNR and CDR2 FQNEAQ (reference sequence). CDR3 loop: CASSLDRTQETQYF. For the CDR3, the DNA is TGTGCCAGCAGCTTAGACAGAACCCAAGAGACCCAGTACTTC.

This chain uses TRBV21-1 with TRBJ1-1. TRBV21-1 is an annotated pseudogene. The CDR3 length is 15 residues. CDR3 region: CASSKEVVECTEAFF. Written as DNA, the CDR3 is TGTGCCAGCAGCAAGGAGGTCGTAGAGTGTACTGAAGCTTTCTTT.

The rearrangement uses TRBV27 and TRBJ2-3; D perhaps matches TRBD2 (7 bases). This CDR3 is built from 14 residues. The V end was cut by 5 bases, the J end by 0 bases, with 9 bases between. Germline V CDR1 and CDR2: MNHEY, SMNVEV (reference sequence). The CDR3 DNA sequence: TGTGCCAGCAGTGCGGGGGCTAGCACAGATACGCAGTATTTT. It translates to CASSAGASTDTQYF.

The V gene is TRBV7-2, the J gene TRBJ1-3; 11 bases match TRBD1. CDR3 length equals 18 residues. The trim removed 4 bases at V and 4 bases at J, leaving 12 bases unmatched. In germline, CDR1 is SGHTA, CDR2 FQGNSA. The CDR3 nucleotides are TGTGCCAGCAGCTCCTCATTCCCTGGACAGGGGGCGGGAAACACCATATATTTT. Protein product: CASSSSFPGQGAGNTIYF.